This entry concerns a single T cell receptor (beta chain). Its antigen is as yet unknown. Germline CDR1 is LNHDA and CDR2 is SQIVND (reference sequence). This CDR3 has 19 residues. J lost 3 bases, V lost 5 bases, and 17 bases had no gene match. This entry is derived from a study of beta chain features in type 1 diabetes. Findings and limits, study-wide: In every one of the four CD4+ subsets, TCRB CDR3s were moderately but significantly shorter in Type 1 diabetes patients.

Expressed TCRB transcripts were sequenced because the entire RNA isolate underwent reverse transcription. Profiled with immunoSEQ multiplex PCR; TCRdb holds only in-frame clones, not every one. Of about 700,000 clones listed, roughly an eighth are singletons. V and J are TRBV19 and TRBJ2-1, with 9 bases matching TRBD1. Sequenced sample: naive CD4+ T cells from blood. The sequence was collected from a man between 18 and 29 years old with type 1 diabetes. CDR3 DNA sequence: TGTGCCAGTAGTCTACGGGGGACAGGGCAGCTCACTAGCTACAATGAGCAGTTCTTC. Translating it yields CASSLRGTGQLTSYNEQFF.